This TCR beta chain was captured in a study of tumor-infiltrating lymphocytes in primary liver carcinoma. Investigators took RNA and DNA out together from about 19-30 mg of unsorted bulk tissue. CDR3 length equals 14 residues. Trimming shortened V by 6 bases and J by 5 bases, and 14 bases separated the two germline ends. TCR beta cDNA was reverse-transcribed from around 0.55 ug of total RNA. The reaction used a constant-region primer and ProtoScript II reverse transcriptase. A slightly modified ARM-PCR protocol with three nested multiplex PCR rounds produced these TCR beta libraries. Use of TRBV1-TRBV30 forward primers with a C-beta reverse primer characterized the first two PCR rounds, which lasted about 10 cycles each. One entry per CDR3 protein, called by TCRdb with MiXCR from the multiplex PCR reads. The sample records tens of thousands of distinct CDR3 sequences, around 80% being singletons.

The sequenced sample was tumor-adjacent normal liver tissue. This receptor was identified in a woman under 40 with primary liver carcinoma and hepatitis B virus infection. The chain joins TRBV12-3 or TRBV12-4 to TRBJ2-1; D is uncertain. Here the CDR3 reads CASSFGVIDNEQFF. The CDR3 bases are TGTGCCAGCAGCTTCGGAGTGATAGACAATGAGCAGTTCTTC.